This TCR beta chain stems from a study of T cells in tuberculosis. CDR3 length: 14 amino acids. Germline loops: CDR1 MNHEY, CDR2 SMNVEV (reference sequence). Trimming cost V 5 bases and J 9 bases, with 17 bases left between them. Produced via immunoSEQ multiplex PCR; TCRdb's table is partial and in-frame only. The repertoire has roughly 40,000 clones, approximately 95% of them found once; the top ten carry about 3.7%. The TCR comes from a donor aged 10 to 29 with latent tuberculosis or without tuberculosis infection. The J gene is TRBJ1-5, the V gene TRBV27, with a weak D call TRBD1 (6 bases). Material: PBMCs. The CDR3 nucleotides are TGTGCCAGCAGTCGGACCCCAGGGGTGATGCCCCAGCATTTT. Translating gives CASSRTPGVMPQHF.